The source of this T cell receptor (beta chain) is a study of blood T cells in healthy people across ages. Findings and limits, study-wide: Aged donors had fewer naive CD4+ cells and lower diversity than long-lived donors. Per-million-T-cell TCR beta diversity fell roughly linearly with age.

Alongside a J-beta primer mix, a sample-barcoded 5' primer served in a second PCR lasting 7 to 11 cycles. TCRdb independently ran MiXCR on the 5' RACE reads; one entry per CDR3 protein. The table shows 1.8 million or so distinct CDR3 sequences, with roughly two fifths occurring only once. On this clonotype itself: Its specificity is not known.

Sequenced material: blood. The receptor was derived from a human donor in good health.

CDR3 in DNA: TGTGCCAGCAGCTTTGCGGGGATCGCGAACACTGAAGCTTTCTTT. It is translated as CASSFAGIANTEAFF. J is TRBJ1-1 and V is TRBV11-1; no reliable D call. CDR3 length: 15 amino acids. Germline lookup yields CDR1 SGHAT and CDR2 FQDESV (reference sequence). Trimming cost V 3 bases and J 1 base, with 12 bases left between them.